This T cell receptor beta chain was sequenced in a study of CD8 T cells in Susac syndrome. This CDR3 contains 10 residues. The germline V gene has CDR1 DFQATT and CDR2 SNEGSKA (reference sequence). Trimming pared 5 bases from V and 9 bases from J, leaving 11 bases between. TCR beta from blood CD8+ and CD4+ T cells was sequenced. It was negative isolation that provided the CD8+ and CD4+ T cells, whereas TEMRA cells were enriched by FACS. With random hexamers, reverse transcription was performed on roughly 0.5 to 1 ug of RNA. Amplification of TCR beta CDR3 was carried out by immunoSEQ multiplex PCR, which covered 54 Vbeta and 13 Jbeta segments. TCRdb used MiXCR to reprocess the immunoSEQ multiplex PCR reads, holding one entry per CDR3 protein. The sample records just over 300,000 distinct CDR3 sequences, about 90% being singletons.

The gene calls are TRBV20-1 and TRBJ2-7, with a weak D call TRBD1 (7 bases). This clonotype was sampled from a human donor with multiple sclerosis. Material: CD4+ T cells from PBMCs. The CDR3 region has the DNA TGCAGTGCTGGGGGGACAGCGCAGTACTTC. Amino acids: CSAGGTAQYF.